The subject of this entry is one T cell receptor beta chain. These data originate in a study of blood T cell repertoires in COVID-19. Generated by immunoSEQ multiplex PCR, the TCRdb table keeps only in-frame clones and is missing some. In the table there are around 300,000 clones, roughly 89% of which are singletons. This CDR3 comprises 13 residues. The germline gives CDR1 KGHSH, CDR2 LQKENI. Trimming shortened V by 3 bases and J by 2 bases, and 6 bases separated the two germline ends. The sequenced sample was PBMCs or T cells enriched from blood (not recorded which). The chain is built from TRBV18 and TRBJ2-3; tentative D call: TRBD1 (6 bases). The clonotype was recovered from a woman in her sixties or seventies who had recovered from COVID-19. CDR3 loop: CASSPGATDTQYF. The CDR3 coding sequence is TGTGCCAGCTCACCGGGGGCCACAGATACGCAGTATTTT.